Each of the 17 T cell receptor beta chains below was sequenced from the same sample in a study of blood T cells in healthy people across ages. A second PCR, run for 7 to 11 cycles, used a sample-barcoded 5' primer plus a J-beta primer mix. Using its own MiXCR run on the 5' RACE reads, TCRdb lists one record per CDR3 protein. The table lists 600,000 to 1,000,000 distinct CDR3 sequences, more than 45% of them singletons, with 20% to 25% in the top ten. Sequenced sample: blood. The receptor source for this set is a man younger than 40 in good health.

As DNA, the CDR3 is TGTGCCAGCAGCGGCGGGGGCGTTCCGAATAAGCAGTACTTC. Protein: CASSGGGVPNKQYF. V is TRBV9 and J is TRBJ2-7; D perhaps matches TRBD2 (7 bases). Trimming removed 3 bases at V and 8 bases at J, with 18 bases between. CDR1 is SGDLS, CDR2 YYNGEE, per germline. This CDR3 has 14 residues.

In the case of this clonotype: At one end, the junction sequence differs from germline, possibly due to a read error. The rearrangement joins TRBV27 to TRBJ2-6; possibly TRBD1 or TRBD2 for D (5 bases each). CDR3 length: 16 residues. Germline V gene lookup returns CDR1 MNHEY and CDR2 SMNVEV (reference sequence). CDR3 loop: CAGSLFGTSGANVLTF. The CDR3 coding sequence is TGTGCCGGCAGTTTATTTGGGACCTCTGGGGCCAACGTCCTGACTTTC. Complete variable domain (other parts from reference TRBV27 and TRBJ2-6): EAQVTQNPRYLITVTGKKLTVTCSQNMNHEYMSWYRQDPGLGLRQIYYSMNVEVTDKGDVPEGYKVSRKEKRNFPLILESPSPNQTSLYFCAGSLFGTSGANVLTFGAGSRLTVL.

This chain links TRBV10-3 with TRBJ1-6; no clear D. The CDR3 totals 14 residues. Trimming removed 4 bases at V and 7 bases at J, with 11 bases between. CDR1 and CDR2 (germline): ENHRY, SYGVKD. The DNA of the CDR3 is TGTGCCATCAGTGCCACTATTAGAAATTCACCCCTCCACTTT. Translation: CAISATIRNSPLHF.

This clonotype was recorded a few times. The rearrangement uses TRBV5-1 and TRBJ1-2; D call uncertain. Deletions cut 4 bases from V and 5 bases from J, with 15 bases between. Germline CDR1 SGHRS, CDR2 YFSETQ. This CDR3 is built from 14 residues. CDR3 in DNA: TGCGCCAGCAGCCCGAAACGGGGAGGTTATGGCTACACCTTC. It yields the protein CASSPKRGGYGYTF.

The chain recombines TRBV5-1 with TRBJ2-1, with 13 positions matching TRBD2. CDR1 and CDR2 from the germline V gene are SGHRS and YFSETQ. CDR3 size: 20 residues. V lost 8 bases to trimming and J lost 2 bases; unmatched junction nucleotides: 19. The CDR3 region has the DNA TGCGCCAGTAGGGCTGGTTTGGGACTAGCGGGAATGGGGGCCTACAATGAGCAGTTCTTC. Residues: CASRAGLGLAGMGAYNEQFF.

The J gene is TRBJ2-5, the V gene TRBV10-3, with 12 bases fitting TRBD1. J lost 3 bases, V lost 10 bases, and 3 bases had no gene match. The CDR3 has 13 residues. The germline V gene has CDR1 ENHRY and CDR2 SYGVKD. The CDR3 nucleotides are TGTGCCACCGGGACAGGGGGCGAAGAGACCCAGTACTTC. It translates to CATGTGGEETQYF.

The chain uses TRBV20-1 and TRBJ1-1; D call uncertain. Germline CDR1 and CDR2: DFQATT and SNEGSKA (reference sequence). Trimming pared 6 bases from V and 0 bases from J, leaving 17 bases between. This CDR3 has 15 residues. The CDR3 sequence is CSAIIPGAVNTEAFF. The DNA of the CDR3 is TGCAGTGCCATTATACCGGGCGCCGTGAACACTGAAGCTTTCTTT.

This clonotype was observed at least ten times. The chain is built from TRBV29-1 and TRBJ2-5; 7 positions agree with TRBD2. CDR3 length: 15 residues. Per germline, CDR1 SQVTM and CDR2 ANQGSEA. The ends lost 6 bases at V and 2 bases at J; junction bases unmatched: 12. This CDR3 is CSVEVAGETQETQYF. CDR3 sequence (DNA): TGCAGCGTCGAGGTCGCGGGAGAAACGCAAGAGACCCAGTACTTC.

J is TRBJ2-5 and V is TRBV7-3; D might be TRBD2 (5 bases). The V end lost 3 bases, the J end lost 3 bases, and 14 bases lay between the germline ends. In germline, CDR1 is SGHTA, CDR2 FQGTGA. This CDR3 region has 15 residues. CDR3 amino acids: CASSLGSSGKETQYF. CDR3 DNA: TGTGCCAGCAGCTTGGGGTCCAGCGGAAAAGAGACCCAGTACTTC.

This clonotype appeared a few times. The gene calls are TRBV7-2 and TRBJ2-3, with 8 bases identical to TRBD2. Looked up from germline, CDR1 is SGHTA and CDR2 is FQGNSA. The CDR3 loop spans 15 amino acids. With V trimmed by 1 base and J by 6 bases, 6 bases remained unmatched. DNA for the CDR3: TGTGCCAGCAGCTTAGGCGGACTAGCTTACGATACGCAGTATTTT. Translating it yields CASSLGGLAYDTQYF.

The chain joins TRBV20-1 to TRBJ2-5, with 7 bases identical to TRBD2. This CDR3 spans 14 amino acids. Trimming cost V 3 bases and J 2 bases; bases outside gene matches: 6. Germline CDR1 reads DFQATT; CDR2 reads SNEGSKA (reference sequence). The CDR3 here is CSARGLSNQETQYF. The CDR3 bases are TGCAGTGCTAGGGGACTAAGTAATCAAGAGACCCAGTACTTC.

This chain links TRBV29-1 with TRBJ1-1; D perhaps matches TRBD1 (5 bases). CDR3 length: 13 amino acids. The germline V gene encodes CDR1 SQVTM and CDR2 ANQGSEA. The ends were cut back, 7 bases at V and 4 bases at J, with 16 bases in the middle. The DNA of the CDR3 is TGCAGCGCCGAACGAGGGGCTGGCACTGAAGCTTTCTTT. Encoded protein: CSAERGAGTEAFF.

The chain combines TRBV20-1 with TRBJ1-1; D not certain. Trimming left V 0 bases short and J 5 bases short, with 13 bases between. The CDR3 consists of 14 residues. CDR1 DFQATT and CDR2 SNEGSKA come from the germline V gene (reference sequence). The CDR3 is CSARDLSPGTEAFF. CDR3 in DNA: TGCAGTGCTAGAGATCTTTCTCCGGGTACTGAAGCTTTCTTT.

The CDR3, as DNA: TGTGCCAGCAGTTTCTCGGAGGCGCTGCCCCAGCATTTT. Protein sequence: CASSFSEALPQHF. The chain is built from TRBV27 and TRBJ1-5; the D is unclear. V was trimmed by 3 bases and J by 9 bases, leaving 12 bases between them. The CDR3 loop spans 13 amino acids. Germline lookup yields CDR1 MNHEY and CDR2 SMNVEV (reference sequence).

The chain links TRBV7-2 to TRBJ2-3; D gene uncertain. Per germline, CDR1 SGHTA and CDR2 FQGNSA. The CDR3 runs to 13 residues. With 5 bases removed from V and 1 base from J, the gap between germline ends came to 7 bases. The CDR3 DNA reads TGTGCCAGCAGCCCGCATGGCACAGATACGCAGTATTTT. It specifies CASSPHGTDTQYF.

The chain combines TRBV10-3 with TRBJ1-3; unclear D gene. CDR3 length equals 12 residues. Trimming removed 0 bases from V and 4 bases from J, with 1 base in between. The germline V gene encodes CDR1 ENHRY and CDR2 SYGVKD. The CDR3: CAISESGNTIYF. The CDR3 region has the DNA TGTGCCATCAGTGAGTCAGGAAACACCATATATTTT.

V gene TRBV6-5 combines with J gene TRBJ1-6, with 9 bases fitting TRBD1. V dropped 6 bases and J dropped 4; count of bases not matched to a gene: 7. The germline V gene has CDR1 MNHEY and CDR2 SVGAGI. This CDR3 has 16 residues. The CDR3 sequence is CASSSDRGSYNSPLHF. Written as DNA, the CDR3 is TGTGCCAGCAGCTCCGACAGGGGGTCGTATAATTCACCCCTCCACTTT.